This T cell receptor (beta chain) was sequenced for a study of blood T cell repertoires in COVID-19. The germline V gene encodes CDR1 SGHTA and CDR2 FQGNSA. This CDR3 has 13 amino acids. The V end lost 5 bases, the J end lost 4 bases, and 9 bases lay between the germline ends. Assay used: immunoSEQ multiplex PCR; TCRdb lists only in-frame clones, some missing. The table lists 40,000 to 50,000 clones, about 90% of them singletons, with roughly 4.3% in the top ten. The chain recombines TRBV7-2 with TRBJ1-5; D uncertain. Sequencing was carried out using peripheral blood. The TCR sequence derives from a man aged 55 to 69 with acute or convalescent COVID-19. CDR3 protein: CASSQEVNQPQHF. Here the CDR3 DNA reads TGTGCCAGCAGCCAAGAGGTGAATCAGCCCCAGCATTTT.